A selection of T cell receptor beta chains follows, all from one sample in a study of blood T cells in healthy people across ages. TCRdb fed the 5' RACE reads into MiXCR, producing one record per CDR3 protein. The profile shows over a million distinct CDR3 sequences, around 59% of them singletons. What was sequenced was blood. The origin of the receptors is a man aged 18 to 29 in good health. CDR3s include the opening cysteine and the closing phenylalanine or tryptophan. The D gene is left open where the match is weak. Expanded clones get a size class; other rows say once, few or many, or leave the size out.

cdr3_nt cdr3_aa j_call clone_size d_call cdr3_length v_call
TGTGCCAGCAGCCCGCCGGGACAGGCGGTCGACTATGGCTACACCTTC CASSPPGQAVDYGYTF TRBJ1-2 NA TRBD1 16 TRBV5-4
TGCAGCGTGTGGCCCGACAGCACGGCGGGGAATGGCTACACCTTC CSVWPDSTAGNGYTF TRBJ1-2 NA NA 15 TRBV29-1
TGTGCCAGCAGCTTAACGTCGCGGCCGGGGATTCAGTACTTC CASSLTSRPGIQYF TRBJ2-7 NA NA 14 TRBV7-2
TGTGCCATCAGTGCAACGTCTAGCACAGATACGCAGTATTTT CAISATSSTDTQYF TRBJ2-3 NA NA 14 TRBV10-3
TGCAGTGCACCTGGAACAGCACTAGAGACCCAGTACTTC CSAPGTALETQYF TRBJ2-5 few NA 13 TRBV20-1
TGCAGTGCTAGCGGGCCTAGCGGGAGGGCCCGTGAGCAGTTCTTC CSASGPSGRAREQFF TRBJ2-1 NA TRBD2 15 TRBV20-1
TGTGCCAGCAGCTTAGTCAGGGGGCGCATCTATGGCTACACCTTC CASSLVRGRIYGYTF TRBJ1-2 NA TRBD1 15 TRBV13
TGCAGTGCTAGAGATCTTAAGGGAATAGCCAAAAACATTCAGTACTTC CSARDLKGIAKNIQYF TRBJ2-4 NA NA 16 TRBV20-1
TGCGCCAGCAGCCAAGACCCCCAGGAAAGCACAGATACGCAGTATTTT CASSQDPQESTDTQYF TRBJ2-3 once NA 16 TRBV4-3
TGTGCCAGCAGCTTATACTCTCAGCCCCAGCATTTT CASSLYSQPQHF TRBJ1-5 few NA 12 TRBV7-2
TGCGCCAGCAGCTTGTGGGGCGCGGGAGGGTCAGGTCATGAGCAGTTCTTC CASSLWGAGGSGHEQFF TRBJ2-1 NA TRBD2 17 TRBV5-1
TGTGCCAGCAGCATTGTAGTTTCAGATACGCAGTATTTT CASSIVVSDTQYF TRBJ2-3 few NA 13 TRBV7-9
TGCGCCAGCAGCCAGCCGGGCCCCCATGCGGAGACCCAGTACTTC CASSQPGPHAETQYF TRBJ2-5 NA NA 15 TRBV4-1
TGTGCCAGCAGTACCGCGACATTAATCAATGAGCAGTACTTC CASSTATLINEQYF TRBJ2-5 NA NA 14 TRBV12-3/TRBV12-4
TGTGCCATCAGTGAGGGACTCCAGTACGAGCAGTACTTC CAISEGLQYEQYF TRBJ2-7 NA NA 13 TRBV10-3
TGCGCCAGCAGCCCCGACCCGCCGGGAGAGACCCAGTACTTC CASSPDPPGETQYF TRBJ2-5 few NA 14 TRBV5-1
TGCGCCAGCAGCCAAGCGTTTCGGGGGGTCTACGAGCAGTACTTC CASSQAFRGVYEQYF TRBJ2-7 few TRBD2 15 TRBV4-1
TGCAGTGCGCAGAGGGGGGGTCGAAGGGAGCAGTACTTC CSAQRGGRREQYF TRBJ2-7 few NA 13 TRBV20-1
TGCGCCAGCAGCTTGGACCCTGACACCGGGGAGCTGTTTTTT CASSLDPDTGELFF TRBJ2-2 NA NA 14 TRBV5-1
TGTGCCAGCAGTTACTCGGACCCCTCCTACGAGCAGTACTTC CASSYSDPSYEQYF TRBJ2-7 NA NA 14 TRBV6-2/TRBV6-3
TGCGCCAGCAGCCGCCTACTAGCGGGAGGGCCTGAATTGAACAATGAGCAGTTCTTC CASSRLLAGGPELNNEQFF TRBJ2-1 few TRBD2 19 TRBV4-1
TGCAGCGTTGAAGTAGTTCAGGATGGCTACACCTTC CSVEVVQDGYTF TRBJ1-2 NA NA 12 TRBV29-1
TGTGCCAGCAGCTTAGCGACAGGGGCCGCAACTAATGAAAAACTGTTTTTT CASSLATGAATNEKLFF TRBJ1-4 NA TRBD1 17 TRBV7-9
TGCAGTGCTAGAGTTGAGCTAGCGGGGGACCAAAACATTCAGTACTTC CSARVELAGDQNIQYF TRBJ2-4 NA TRBD2 16 TRBV20-1
TGTGCCAGCAGTGTAAACCGGGACAGGGATGGCTACACCTTC CASSVNRDRDGYTF TRBJ1-2 NA TRBD1 14 TRBV12-3/TRBV12-4
TGTGCCAGCAGCCAAGTTCCCTGGGATGAGCAGTTCTTC CASSQVPWDEQFF TRBJ2-1 few NA 13 TRBV14
TGCGCCAGCAGCCAAGGGACTAGCGGGGCGTACAATGAGCAGTTCTTC CASSQGTSGAYNEQFF TRBJ2-1 NA TRBD2 16 TRBV4-1
TGCGCCAGCAGCTTGGGGCCAGCGGAGTACAATGAGCAGTTCTTC CASSLGPAEYNEQFF TRBJ2-1 NA NA 15 TRBV5-1
TGTGCCAGCAGCCACCGCGAGACTAGCGGATTCTACGAGCAGTACTTC CASSHRETSGFYEQYF TRBJ2-7 NA TRBD2 16 TRBV4-2
TGTGCCAGCACCAATCAGGGCTCCGGGGAGCTGTTTTTT CASTNQGSGELFF TRBJ2-2 once NA 13 TRBV12-3/TRBV12-4
TGTGCCAGCAGGGAGGAGGGAGTCTATGGCTACACCTTC CASREEGVYGYTF TRBJ1-2 NA NA 13 TRBV6-5
TGTGCCAGCAGTTACCGGGACCGATATTCACCCCTCCACTTT CASSYRDRYSPLHF TRBJ1-6 few NA 14 TRBV6-6
TGTGCCAGCAGCCAAGAGAGGAGGGCTGAAATGGATGAGCAGTTCTTC CASSQERRAEMDEQFF TRBJ2-1 NA NA 16 TRBV4-2
TGTGCCAGCAGCTTGAAGGACCGGGGAGAGACCCAGTACTTC CASSLKDRGETQYF TRBJ2-5 few NA 14 TRBV7-9
TGCGCCAGCAGCCAAACCGGGACAGAACTGTTTTTT CASSQTGTELFF TRBJ1-4 NA TRBD1 12 TRBV4-1
TGTGCCAGCAGCGTAACCCCGGGGGGGCGGGATACGCAGTATTTT CASSVTPGGRDTQYF TRBJ2-3 NA TRBD2 15 TRBV7-6
TGTGCCAGCAGCTTATACCAGGGGGAGGGAAGCTATGGCTACACCTTC CASSLYQGEGSYGYTF TRBJ1-2 once TRBD1 16 TRBV28
TGCGCCAGCAGCCAAGATCCCCCGGGGGCAACCTATGGCTACACCTTC CASSQDPPGATYGYTF TRBJ1-2 NA NA 16 TRBV4-1
TGTGCCAGCAGCGCTATTCTAGCGGGAGTCAACATTCAGTACTTC CASSAILAGVNIQYF TRBJ2-4 once TRBD2 15 TRBV2
TGTGCCACGAAAGACAGCTCCTACGAGCAGTACTTC CATKDSSYEQYF TRBJ2-7 NA NA 12 TRBV28
TGTGCCAGCAGCTTGGGGCAGTCCACGTACAATGAACAGTTCTTC CASSLGQSTYNEQFF TRBJ2-1 NA NA 15 TRBV5-8
TGTGCCAGCAGCGCGGACGTATCACATACGCAGTATTTT CASSADVSHTQYF TRBJ2-3 NA NA 13 TRBV9
TGTGCCAGCAGCTCCTATAATTCACCCCTCCACTTT CASSSYNSPLHF TRBJ1-6 many NA 12 TRBV27
TGCGCCAGCAGCTCCACGGAGCAGGGCCCAAATGAGCAGTTCTTC CASSSTEQGPNEQFF TRBJ2-1 NA NA 15 TRBV4-3
TGCAGCGTTGATTGGGGTAGCGGGCCCAACAATGAGCAGTACTTC CSVDWGSGPNNEQYF TRBJ2-7 few TRBD2 15 TRBV29-1
TGTGCCAGCAGTAACCGGTTGACCTACGAGCAGTACTTC CASSNRLTYEQYF TRBJ2-7 NA NA 13 TRBV6-2/TRBV6-3